This T cell receptor (beta chain) was documented in a study of blood T cells in healthy people across ages (dated by TCRdb to about 2015). For the study in its entirety: In model experiments, template switching captured about one uniquely barcoded TCR beta cDNA molecule for every two T cells. The donors were split into four age groups: young (average 16 years), middle-aged (over 35), aged (over 55) and long-lived (approximately 80). To track age-related changes in TCR beta repertoire diversity, the study relied on deep sequencing normalized with unique cDNA molecular identifiers. Two additional independent replicas of 1 million unique cDNA reads from the same blood draw were analyzed for two donors (one aged 18 to 30 and one aged 80 or older). To avoid experimental bias, donors of different ages were distributed randomly across sequencing lanes. Study-level results and caveats: The long-lived group showed more naive CD4+ T cells, fewer expanded clones and increased TCR diversity than the aged group, suggesting age selection. A strong correlation was found between observed TCR beta diversity and the percentage of naive T cells measured by flow cytometry. Donor CMV infection status was unknown, potentially confounding age-related changes in expanded clonotypes. Bulk unsorted PBMC profiling prevented conclusive comparison of naive and antigen-experienced compartments. As age increased, observed TCR beta diversity per million T cells dropped in a roughly linear way, and a significant reduction was already evident by age 40. Estimates of total diversity from one million sequenced T cells were regarded as lower bounds and underestimates.

The CDR3 starts with the cysteine, ends with the phenylalanine, and has 16 residues. Only the CDR3 DNA stays, 48 bases, in frame from base 1. V has 5 bases trimmed and J has 9 bases trimmed; junction bases matching no gene number 13. Sequences LNHDA (CDR1) and SQIVND (CDR2) are obtained from the germline V gene (reference sequence). Details on this clonotype: Its antigen is unknown. It has no much larger one-base neighbor in the sample; base qualities were not kept.

Donors were 30 to 45 systemically healthy Caucasian individuals from Russia aged roughly 6 to 90 years. Approximately 9.3 milliliters of peripheral blood were collected from each donor into EDTA-treated Vacutainer tubes. Ficoll-Paque density-gradient centrifugation was used to isolate PBMCs, with at least 6.5 million per sample. Trizol reagent was used to extract total RNA from the PBMCs, yielding at least 6 micrograms per sample. For every donor, flow cytometry on a PBMC aliquot measured the percentage of naive CD45RAhigh/CD27high T cells. Libraries came from 5' RACE. A second PCR of roughly 6 to 11 cycles was run with a J-beta primer mix and a sample-barcoded 5' primer. A unique molecular identifier was introduced onto each TCR beta cDNA molecule by a template-switch 5' adaptor carrying 12 random nucleotides. Each sample yielded at least 3 million CDR3-containing paired-end reads. All of the RNA was converted into first-strand cDNA using the Mint cDNA synthesis kit, with a TRBC-specific oligonucleotide serving as the primer. Following uracil-DNA glycosylase treatment, a first 18-cycle PCR with universal primers M1SS and BC2_uni_R was performed on all cDNA. Concerning the study's data processing: Each sample was normalized by randomly selecting 1 million high-quality reads, each carrying a distinct molecular identifier. Reads sharing molecular identifiers were discarded rather than binned into consensus sequences. MiTCR, set to a Q25 quality threshold and the strictest error-elimination algorithm, was used for CDR3 identification, clonotype clustering and error correction. A nonparametric unseen species model with Euler transformation was used to estimate a lower bound on total TCR beta diversity. TCRdb applied fastp at Q25 and MiXCR to the public reads, then kept only in-frame beta chains. Every distinct CDR3 protein forms one entry, paired with its most common genes and DNA. What appears here as the V and J calls and clone size reflects TCRdb's work, not the paper's. This sample is represented by 1.8 million or so distinct CDR3 sequences; about two fifths of them were singletons. The ten most abundant clones make up roughly 23% of the sample.

This receptor was identified in a human donor in good health. The specimen was blood. The rearrangement joined TRBV19 to TRBJ2-1; 10 bases in the middle match TRBD2. The DNA reads TGTGCCAGTAGTCCCCCGACTAGCGGGCTGCCGACTGAGCAGTTCTTC. Its product reads: CASSPPTSGLPTEQFF.